The TCR beta chain under discussion was sequenced for a study of T-cell memory formation after mild COVID-19. As for the study in general: TCR clusters were largely donor specific.

The J segment lost 0 bases and the V segment lost 5 bases, leaving 6 bases of the junction unmatched. This CDR3 comprises 16 residues. CDR1 MNHEY and CDR2 SMNVEV come from the germline V gene (reference sequence). Points from the study as a whole: The pre-infection memory compartment contained some responding clones, suggesting cross-reactive memory joined. CM and EM subsets held most contracting CD4+ clones; EMRA held CD8+ ones.

In its sample, this clonotype was seen many times. Its antigen is not identified. 5'RACE, which relied on constant-segment primers, yielded TCR alpha and TCR beta cDNA libraries carrying sample barcodes and UMIs. TCRdb re-called the 5' RACE reads with MiXCR, one entry per CDR3 protein. This sample has about 470,000 distinct CDR3 sequences, with roughly 25% found just once. This sequence joins TRBV27 and TRBJ2-2, with 7 bases aligning to TRBD1. This clonotype was sampled from an adult woman who had mild COVID-19 (a few samples of this study predate the infection). Cell type and time point are not known. Source material: PBMCs or a T cell subset sorted from them (not recorded which). CDR3 region: CASSDRAGTNTGELFF. For the CDR3, the DNA is TGTGCCAGCAGTGACAGGGCTGGTACGAACACCGGGGAGCTGTTTTTT.